Below, 4 T cell receptor beta chains from the same sample are listed, as sequenced in a study of Ad26.COV2.S vaccination and SARS-CoV-2 variants. Treatment in this sample: roughly 18 received Ad26.COV2.S at low or high dose, single or two shots; roughly five received placebo; per-sample allocation not given. The samples were gathered on day 63 after the first injection of vaccine or placebo. This table comes from immunoSEQ multiplex PCR, and its TCRdb copy is limited to in-frame clones, with some not included. Here the sample spans hundreds of thousands of clones, roughly 90% being singletons. Source: peripheral blood, taken in a trial of Ad26.COV2.S vaccine versus placebo. These TCRs come from a person between 18 and 60 years old who received the Ad26.COV2.S COVID-19 vaccine or a placebo.

The chain couples TRBV13 to TRBJ1-1, with D unresolved. The CDR3 has 13 amino acids. V lost 6 bases to trimming and J lost 9 bases, with 17 bases between them. The germline CDR1 and CDR2 sequences are PRHDT and FYEKMQ (reference sequence). The CDR3 spells CASRQGRGLQAFF. The CDR3 nucleotides read TGTGCCAGCAGACAAGGGCGTGGACTTCAAGCTTTCTTT.

The V gene is TRBV11-3, the J gene TRBJ2-5; D gene unclear. Germline V lookup: CDR1 SGHNT, CDR2 YENEEA. The CDR3 is 13 amino acids. The V gene lost 3 bases and the J gene lost 4 bases, with 9 bases spanning the gap. The DNA of the CDR3 is TGTGCCAGCAGCTTTGGCGGACGAGAGACCCAGTACTTC. It codes for CASSFGGRETQYF.

This rearrangement joins TRBV9 to TRBJ2-1, with TRBD2 identical over 7 bases. This CDR3 has 16 amino acids. V was pared by 0 bases and J by 4 bases, with 7 bases of the junction left unmatched. Per the germline V gene, CDR1 is SGDLS and CDR2 is YYNGEE. CDR3 amino acids: CASSVVVRGNYNEQFF. CDR3 in DNA: TGTGCCAGCAGCGTAGTAGTGCGGGGGAATTACAATGAGCAGTTCTTC.

The chain is built from TRBV13 and TRBJ2-7, with 10 bases matching TRBD1. The CDR3 has 15 residues. With 5 bases clipped from V and 2 bases from J, the junction kept 6 bases outside the gene matches. Germline CDR1 reads PRHDT; CDR2 reads FYEKMQ (reference sequence). CDR3 DNA sequence: TGTGCCAGCAGCGAGGGACAGGGGCGTGCCTACGAGCAGTACTTC. This sequence encodes CASSEGQGRAYEQYF. The variable domain in full, with the rest retrieved from reference TRBV13 and TRBJ2-7, is AAGVIQSPRHLIKEKRETATLKCYPIPRHDTVYWYQQGPGQDPQFLISFYEKMQSDKGSIPDRFSAQQFSDYHSELNMSSLELGDSALYFCASSEGQGRAYEQYFGPGTRLTVT.